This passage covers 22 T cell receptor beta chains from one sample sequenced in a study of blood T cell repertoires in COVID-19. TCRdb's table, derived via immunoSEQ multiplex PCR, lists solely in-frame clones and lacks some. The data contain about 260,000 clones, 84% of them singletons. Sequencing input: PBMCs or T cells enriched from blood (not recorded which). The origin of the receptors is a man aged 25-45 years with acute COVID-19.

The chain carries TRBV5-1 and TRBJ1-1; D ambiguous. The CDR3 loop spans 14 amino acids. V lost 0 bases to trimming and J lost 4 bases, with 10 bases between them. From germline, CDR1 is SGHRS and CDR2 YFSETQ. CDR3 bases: TGCGCCAGCAGCTTGGAACAGTCCCCCACTGAAGCTTTCTTT. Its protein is CASSLEQSPTEAFF.

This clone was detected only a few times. The CDR3, as DNA: TGTGCCGGATCCGGGACATTGAACACTGAAGCTTTCTTT. This encodes CAGSGTLNTEAFF. The V call is TRBV30, the J call TRBJ1-1, with D possibly matching TRBD1 (6 bases). V was pared by 8 bases and J by 0 bases, with 13 bases between. From germline, CDR1 is GTSNPN and CDR2 SVGIG (reference sequence). The CDR3 length is 13 residues.

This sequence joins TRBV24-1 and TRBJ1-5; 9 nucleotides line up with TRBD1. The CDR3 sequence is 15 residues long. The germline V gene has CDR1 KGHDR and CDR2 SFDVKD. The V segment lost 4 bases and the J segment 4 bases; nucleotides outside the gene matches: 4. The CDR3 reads CATSDKGQGNQPQHF. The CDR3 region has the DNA TGTGCCACCAGTGACAAGGGACAGGGAAATCAGCCCCAGCATTTT.

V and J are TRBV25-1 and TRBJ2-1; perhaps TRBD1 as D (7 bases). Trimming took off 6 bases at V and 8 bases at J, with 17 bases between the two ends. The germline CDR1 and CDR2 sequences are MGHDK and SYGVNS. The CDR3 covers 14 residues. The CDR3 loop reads CASSVRQGGDEQFF. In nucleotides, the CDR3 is TGTGCCAGCAGCGTCCGACAGGGAGGTGATGAGCAGTTCTTC. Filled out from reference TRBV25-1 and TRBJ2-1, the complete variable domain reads EADIYQTPRYLVIGTGKKITLECSQTMGHDKMYWYQQDPGMELHLIHYSYGVNSTEKGDLSSESTVSRIRTEHFPLTLESARPSHTSQYLCASSVRQGGDEQFFGPGTRLTVL.

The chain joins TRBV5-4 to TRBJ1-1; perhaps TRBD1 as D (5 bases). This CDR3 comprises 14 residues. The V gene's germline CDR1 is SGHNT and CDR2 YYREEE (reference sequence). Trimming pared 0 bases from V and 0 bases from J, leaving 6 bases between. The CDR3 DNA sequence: TGTGCCAGCAGCTTGGAGGGGTTGAACACTGAAGCTTTCTTT. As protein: CASSLEGLNTEAFF.

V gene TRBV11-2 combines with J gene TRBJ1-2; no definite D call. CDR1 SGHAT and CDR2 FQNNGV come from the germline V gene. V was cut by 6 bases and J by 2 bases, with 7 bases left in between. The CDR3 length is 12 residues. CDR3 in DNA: TGTGCCAGCAGTAACCAGAACTATGGCTACACCTTC. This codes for CASSNQNYGYTF. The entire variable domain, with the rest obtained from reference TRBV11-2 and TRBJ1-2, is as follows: EAGVAQSPRYKIIEKRQSVAFWCNPISGHATLYWYQQILGQGPKLLIQFQNNGVVDDSQLPKDRFSAERLKGVDSTLKIQPAKLEDSAVYLCASSNQNYGYTFGSGTRLTVV.

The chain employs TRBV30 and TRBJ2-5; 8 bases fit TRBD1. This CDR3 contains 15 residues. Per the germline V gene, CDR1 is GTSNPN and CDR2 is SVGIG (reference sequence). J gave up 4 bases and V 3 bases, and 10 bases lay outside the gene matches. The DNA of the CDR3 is TGTGCCTGGAGACTTAGTGGACAGGGCGGAGAGACCCAGTACTTC. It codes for CAWRLSGQGGETQYF.

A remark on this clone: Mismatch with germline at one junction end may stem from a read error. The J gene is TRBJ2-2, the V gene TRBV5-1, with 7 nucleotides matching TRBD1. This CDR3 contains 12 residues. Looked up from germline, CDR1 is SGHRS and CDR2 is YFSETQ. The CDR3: CASSQDRGELFF. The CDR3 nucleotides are TGTGCCAGCAGCCAGGACAGGGGGGAGCTGTTTTTT.

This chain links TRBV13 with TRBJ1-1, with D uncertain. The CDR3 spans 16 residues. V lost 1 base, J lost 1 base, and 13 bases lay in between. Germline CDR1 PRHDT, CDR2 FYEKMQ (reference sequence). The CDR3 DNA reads TGTGCCAGCAGCTTAGCAGCGGGCCTACCGAACACTGAAGCTTTCTTT. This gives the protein CASSLAAGLPNTEAFF.

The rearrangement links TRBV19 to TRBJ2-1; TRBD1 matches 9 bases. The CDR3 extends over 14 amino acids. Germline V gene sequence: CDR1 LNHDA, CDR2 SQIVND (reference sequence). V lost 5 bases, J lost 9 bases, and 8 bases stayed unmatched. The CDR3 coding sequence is TGTGCCAGTAGTCCGGGACAGGGTCTAGGTGAGCAGTTCTTC. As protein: CASSPGQGLGEQFF.

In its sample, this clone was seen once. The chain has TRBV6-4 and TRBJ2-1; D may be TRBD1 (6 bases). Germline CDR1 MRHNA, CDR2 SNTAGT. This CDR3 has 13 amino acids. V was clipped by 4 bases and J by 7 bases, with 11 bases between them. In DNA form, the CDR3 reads TGTGCCAGCAGTGTCGGCACAGGGAATGAGCAGTTCTTC. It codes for CASSVGTGNEQFF.

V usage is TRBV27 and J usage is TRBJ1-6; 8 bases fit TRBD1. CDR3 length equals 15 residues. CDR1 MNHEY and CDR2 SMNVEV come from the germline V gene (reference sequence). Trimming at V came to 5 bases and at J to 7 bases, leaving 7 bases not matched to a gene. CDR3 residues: CASSPRQGQNSPLHF. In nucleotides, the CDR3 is TGTGCCAGCAGTCCCAGACAGGGGCAGAATTCACCCCTCCACTTT.

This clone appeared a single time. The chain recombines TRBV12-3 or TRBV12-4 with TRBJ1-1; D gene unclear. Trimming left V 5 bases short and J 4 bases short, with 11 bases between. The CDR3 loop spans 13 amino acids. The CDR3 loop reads CASSPDILTEAFF. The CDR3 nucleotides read TGTGCCAGCAGTCCAGACATTCTCACTGAAGCTTTCTTT.

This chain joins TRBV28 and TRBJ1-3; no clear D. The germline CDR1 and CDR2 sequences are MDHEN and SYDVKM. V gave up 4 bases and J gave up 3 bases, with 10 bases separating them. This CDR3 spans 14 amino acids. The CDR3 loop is CASSYGSGGNTIYF. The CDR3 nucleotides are TGTGCCAGCAGTTACGGGTCTGGTGGAAACACCATATATTTT.

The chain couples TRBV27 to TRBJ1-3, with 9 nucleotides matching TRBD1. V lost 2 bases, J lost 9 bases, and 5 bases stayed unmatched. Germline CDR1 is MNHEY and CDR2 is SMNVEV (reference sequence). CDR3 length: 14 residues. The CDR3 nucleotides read TGTGCCAGCAGTTTAGGACAGGGGTTTGGCACCATATATTTT. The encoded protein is CASSLGQGFGTIYF.

The CDR3 DNA reads TGTGCCAGCAGTTTGACAGGGGATCATAACTATGGCTACACCTTC. Translating it yields CASSLTGDHNYGYTF. This rearrangement joins TRBV6-5 to TRBJ1-2, with TRBD1 matching over 8 bases. Germline values: CDR1 MNHEY, CDR2 SVGAGI. Trimming took 4 bases from V and 1 from J; bases not matched to a gene: 5. CDR3 size: 15 residues.

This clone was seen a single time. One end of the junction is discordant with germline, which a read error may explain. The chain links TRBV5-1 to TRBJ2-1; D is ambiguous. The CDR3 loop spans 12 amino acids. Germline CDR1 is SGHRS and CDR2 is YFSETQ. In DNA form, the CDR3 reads TGTGCCAGCAGTAGCAGAATTAATGAGCAGTTCTTC. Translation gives CASSSRINEQFF.

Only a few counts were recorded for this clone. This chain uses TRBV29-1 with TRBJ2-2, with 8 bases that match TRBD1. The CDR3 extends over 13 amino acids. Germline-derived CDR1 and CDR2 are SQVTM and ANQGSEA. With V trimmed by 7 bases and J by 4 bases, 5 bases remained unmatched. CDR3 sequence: CSASTGGTGELFF. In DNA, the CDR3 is TGCAGCGCTTCCACAGGGGGCACCGGGGAGCTGTTTTTT.

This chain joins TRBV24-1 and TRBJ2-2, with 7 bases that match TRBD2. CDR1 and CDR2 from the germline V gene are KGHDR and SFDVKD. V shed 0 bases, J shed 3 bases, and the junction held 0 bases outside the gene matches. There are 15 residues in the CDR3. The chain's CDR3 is CATSDLGLDTGELFF. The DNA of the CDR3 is TGTGCCACCAGTGATTTGGGACTAGACACCGGGGAGCTGTTTTTT.

CDR3 sequence reads: CASSQPSGGYNEQFF. The CDR3 nucleotides read TGTGCCAGCAGTCAACCTAGCGGGGGGTACAATGAGCAGTTCTTC. V is TRBV11-3 and J is TRBJ2-1; TRBD2 matches at 11 bases. CDR1 and CDR2 from the germline V gene are SGHNT and YENEEA. This CDR3 contains 15 residues. The ends lost 6 bases at V and 4 bases at J; junction bases unmatched: 5.

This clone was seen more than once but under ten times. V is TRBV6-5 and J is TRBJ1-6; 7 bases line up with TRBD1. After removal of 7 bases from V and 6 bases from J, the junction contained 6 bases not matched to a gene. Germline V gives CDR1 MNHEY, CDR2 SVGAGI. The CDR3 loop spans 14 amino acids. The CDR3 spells CASMAGQFNSPLHF. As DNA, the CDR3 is TGTGCCAGCATGGCGGGACAGTTTAATTCACCCCTCCACTTT.

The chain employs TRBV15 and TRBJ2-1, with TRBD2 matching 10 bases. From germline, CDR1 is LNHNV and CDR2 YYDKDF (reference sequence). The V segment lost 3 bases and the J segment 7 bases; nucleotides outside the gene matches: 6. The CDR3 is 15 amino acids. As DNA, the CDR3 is TGTGCCACCAGCAGGAAGCGGGAGGGAAGTAATGAGCAGTTCTTC. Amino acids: CATSRKREGSNEQFF. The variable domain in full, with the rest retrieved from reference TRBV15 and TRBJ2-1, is DAMVIQNPRYQVTQFGKPVTLSCSQTLNHNVMYWYQQKSSQAPKLLFHYYDKDFNNEADTPDNFQSRRPNTSFCFLDIRSPGLGDTAMYLCATSRKREGSNEQFFGPGTRLTVL.